Each of the 21 T cell receptor beta chains below was sequenced from the same sample in a study of control samples from healthy donors and cancer patients. The repertoire was sequenced with immunoSEQ multiplex PCR; TCRdb's copy has only in-frame clones and lacks some. In the table there are just over 50,000 clones, almost 90% of which are singletons. Sequencing was performed on PBMCs. Receptors were obtained from a man aged 45-65 years with head and neck cancer.

The chain recombines TRBV13 with TRBJ2-1; TRBD2 aligns across 13 bases. J was trimmed by 1 base and V by 2 bases; bases with no gene match: 5. Germline V gives CDR1 PRHDT, CDR2 FYEKMQ (reference sequence). This CDR3 has 18 residues. This CDR3 is CASSLTSGGAGSYNEQFF. The CDR3 DNA sequence: TGTGCCAGCAGCTTAACTAGCGGGGGGGCCGGGTCCTACAATGAGCAGTTCTTC.

The chain is built from TRBV4-1 and TRBJ2-2, with D perhaps matching TRBD2 (6 bases). The germline gives CDR1 MGHRA, CDR2 YSYEKL. V lost 4 bases and J 4 bases, leaving 13 bases between the germline ends. The CDR3 length is 15 residues. The CDR3 loop is CASSRGEGPTGELFF. The CDR3 DNA reads as TGCGCCAGCAGCCGGGGGGAAGGGCCCACCGGGGAGCTGTTTTTT.

The CDR3 reads CAISEQGYEQYF. The CDR3 nucleotides are TGTGCCATCAGTGAGCAGGGTTACGAGCAGTACTTC. The chain has TRBV10-3 and TRBJ2-7, with D perhaps matching TRBD1 (5 bases). The CDR3 runs 12 residues. V was shortened by 2 bases and J by 4 bases, with 6 bases between the two germline ends. Looked up from germline, CDR1 is ENHRY and CDR2 is SYGVKD.

The CDR3 coding sequence is TGTGCCAGCAGTTTATCCGGGACAGCCTCACATGAGCAGTACTTC. Translated, it gives CASSLSGTASHEQYF. The chain carries TRBV27 and TRBJ2-7, with TRBD1 identical over 7 bases. The V gene's germline CDR1 is MNHEY and CDR2 SMNVEV (reference sequence). This CDR3 is 15 amino acids long. Trimming removed 0 bases from V and 7 bases from J; junction bases left unmatched: 9.

V and J are TRBV4-3 and TRBJ2-5; D gene uncertain. V gave up 0 bases and J gave up 5 bases, with 7 bases separating them. The CDR3 contains 13 residues. Per germline, CDR1 LGHNA and CDR2 YSLEER. The CDR3 nucleotides are TGCGCCAGCAGCCAAGACATGCGCGAGACCCAGTACTTC. Translated: CASSQDMRETQYF.

This clone was observed a few times. This chain connects TRBV5-6 to TRBJ2-2; 13 positions agree with TRBD2. This CDR3 has 19 amino acids. The V segment lost 1 base and the J segment 0 bases; nucleotides outside the gene matches: 6. Germline V gene data show CDR1 as SGHDT and CDR2 as YYEEEE. The CDR3 spells CASSLPAGTSGTNTGELFF. CDR3 nucleotides: TGTGCCAGCAGCTTGCCGGCCGGGACTAGCGGGACGAACACCGGGGAGCTGTTTTTT.

The genes are TRBV6-2 or TRBV6-3 and TRBJ2-2; weak D call: TRBD2 (5 bases). Per the germline V gene, CDR1 is MNHEY and CDR2 is SVGEGT. Deletions cut 4 bases from V and 8 bases from J, with 11 bases between. The CDR3 covers 13 residues. CDR3 loop: CASSLTGNGELFF. The CDR3 bases are TGTGCCAGCAGTTTAACCGGGAATGGGGAGCTGTTTTTT.

The V call is TRBV6-1, the J call TRBJ2-7; 12 nucleotides agree with TRBD2. Germline V gives CDR1 MNHNS, CDR2 SASEGT. The CDR3 spans 17 residues. V was clipped by 1 base and J by 2 bases; unmatched bases: 6. The CDR3 DNA sequence: TGTGCCAGCAGTGAAGAGCTAGCGGGGGGGCTCCCCTACGAGCAGTACTTC. This encodes CASSEELAGGLPYEQYF.

This chain links TRBV4-3 with TRBJ2-7, with 10 bases fitting TRBD2. Germline CDR1 and CDR2: LGHNA and YSLEER. There are 16 residues in the CDR3. Trimming cost V 1 base and J 4 bases; bases outside gene matches: 7. CDR3 sequence (DNA): TGCGCCAGCAGCCAAGGTGGAGCGGGGGGGCGGTACGAGCAGTACTTC. As protein: CASSQGGAGGRYEQYF.

In this sample, this clone turned up once. The chain couples TRBV4-3 to TRBJ2-7; no firm D call. The CDR3 has 15 amino acids. Germline CDR1 and CDR2: LGHNA and YSLEER. Trimming took 0 bases from V and 1 from J, leaving 10 bases between them. The CDR3 protein is CASSQERGPSYEQYF. The DNA of the CDR3 is TGCGCCAGCAGCCAAGAACGAGGACCTTCCTACGAGCAGTACTTC.

This chain connects TRBV6-5 to TRBJ1-3, with a tentative D call TRBD1 (5 bases). Germline-derived CDR1 and CDR2 are MNHEY and SVGAGI. V lost 6 bases and J lost 1, with 13 bases in between. The CDR3 extends over 15 amino acids. CDR3 residues: CASSRGGGSGNTIYF. CDR3 sequence (DNA): TGTGCCAGCAGCCGCGGGGGAGGGTCTGGAAACACCATATATTTT.

Only one count was recorded for this clone. V usage is TRBV6-6 and J usage is TRBJ2-2; TRBD2 aligns across 8 bases. J gave up 4 bases and V 4 bases, and 5 bases lay outside the gene matches. The CDR3 contains 15 residues. Germline V lookup: CDR1 MNHNY, CDR2 SVGAGI (reference sequence). CDR3 in amino acids: CASSSGGPTTGELFF. CDR3 DNA: TGTGCCAGCAGTTCGGGGGGGCCGACCACCGGGGAGCTGTTTTTT.

The chain links TRBV4-3 to TRBJ1-1; no reliable D call. Trimming shortened V by 0 bases and J by 3 bases, and 5 bases separated the two germline ends. Germline V gene sequence: CDR1 LGHNA, CDR2 YSLEER. The CDR3 is 13 amino acids. CDR3 in amino acids: CASSQELYTEAFF. In DNA form, the CDR3 reads TGCGCCAGCAGCCAAGAACTTTACACTGAAGCTTTCTTT.

This chain connects TRBV2 to TRBJ2-3, with D maybe TRBD1 (5 bases). Per the germline V gene, CDR1 is SNHLY and CDR2 is FYNNEI. This CDR3 region has 15 residues. Trimming shortened V by 4 bases and J by 4 bases, and 15 bases separated the two germline ends. CDR3 region: CASSGQGITPDTQYF. CDR3 bases: TGTGCCAGCAGTGGGCAGGGAATAACACCAGATACGCAGTATTTT.

The V call is TRBV3-1 (or the pseudogene TRBV3-2), the J call TRBJ2-7; D is unresolved. The CDR3 spans 12 residues. From germline, CDR1 is LGHDT and CDR2 YNNKEL (reference sequence). V was cut by 0 bases and J by 5 bases, with 5 bases left in between. CDR3 in amino acids: CASSQDRHEQYF. In DNA form, the CDR3 reads TGTGCCAGCAGCCAAGATCGCCACGAGCAGTACTTC.

The V call is TRBV4-1, the J call TRBJ1-2; the D gene is possibly TRBD1 (5 bases). The ends were cut back, 3 bases at V and 4 bases at J, with 18 bases in the middle. CDR1 MGHRA and CDR2 YSYEKL come from the germline V gene. The length of the CDR3 is 16 residues. The CDR3 is CASSHNWRGQTYGYTF. In DNA form, the CDR3 reads TGCGCCAGCAGCCACAACTGGAGGGGCCAAACCTATGGCTACACCTTC.

V gene TRBV9 combines with J gene TRBJ1-5; D remains unclear. V lost 1 base to trimming and J lost 2 bases, with 10 bases between them. This CDR3 is built from 15 residues. Germline V lookup: CDR1 SGDLS, CDR2 YYNGEE. The CDR3 sequence is CASSVSSAGNQPQHF. The CDR3 DNA follows: TGTGCCAGCAGCGTATCTTCGGCAGGCAATCAGCCCCAGCATTTT.

V and J are TRBV9 and TRBJ2-1; D possibly matches TRBD1 or TRBD2 (5 bases each). The ends were cut back, 3 bases at V and 4 bases at J, with 14 bases in the middle. Germline V gene lookup returns CDR1 SGDLS and CDR2 YYNGEE. The CDR3 covers 15 residues. CDR3 DNA: TGTGCCAGCAGCGCCCCACCGGGACCTTACAATGAGCAGTTCTTC. Its translation is CASSAPPGPYNEQFF.

The CDR3 reads CASSYSPSGTEAFF. The CDR3 coding sequence is TGTGCCAGCAGTTACTCCCCATCGGGGACTGAAGCTTTCTTT. The chain has TRBV6-5 and TRBJ1-1; D unresolved. The CDR3 runs 14 residues. The V end was cut by 0 bases, the J end by 5 bases, with 10 bases between. Looked up from germline, CDR1 is MNHEY and CDR2 is SVGAGI.

This clone was recorded once. Germline is not matched at one junction end, which may reflect a read error. This chain joins TRBV10-3 and TRBJ1-1, with D possibly matching TRBD1 (6 bases). Germline values: CDR1 ENHRY, CDR2 SYGVKD. The CDR3 has 15 amino acids. The CDR3 DNA sequence: TGTGCCAACAGTCCTCGGACAGTATTGAACACTGAAGCTTTCTTT. It yields the protein CANSPRTVLNTEAFF.

This chain uses TRBV7-2 with TRBJ2-1; the D is unclear. Germline assignment: CDR1 SGHTA and CDR2 FQGNSA. The CDR3 sequence is 13 residues long. V dropped 1 base and J dropped 4 bases, with 5 bases sitting between them. CDR3 coding DNA: TGTGCCAGCAGCTTAGGCCAGTACAATGAGCAGTTCTTC. It encodes CASSLGQYNEQFF.